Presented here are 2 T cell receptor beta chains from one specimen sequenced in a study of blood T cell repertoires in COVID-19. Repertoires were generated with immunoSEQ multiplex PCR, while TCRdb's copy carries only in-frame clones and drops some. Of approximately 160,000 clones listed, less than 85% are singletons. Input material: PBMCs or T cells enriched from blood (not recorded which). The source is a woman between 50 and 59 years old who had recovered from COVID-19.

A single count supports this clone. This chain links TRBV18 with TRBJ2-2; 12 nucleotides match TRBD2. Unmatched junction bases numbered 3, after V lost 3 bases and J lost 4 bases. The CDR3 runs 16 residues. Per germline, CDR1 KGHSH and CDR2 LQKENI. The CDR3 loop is CASSPLTSGSTGELFF. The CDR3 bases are TGTGCCAGCTCACCCCTGACTAGCGGGAGCACCGGGGAGCTGTTTTTT.

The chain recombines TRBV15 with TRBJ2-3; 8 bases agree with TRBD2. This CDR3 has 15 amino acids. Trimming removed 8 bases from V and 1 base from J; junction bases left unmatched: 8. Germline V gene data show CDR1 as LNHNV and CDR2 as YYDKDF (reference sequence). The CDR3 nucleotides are TGTGCCACCTCCTCCGGGGGGGCTCGCACAGATACGCAGTATTTT. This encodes CATSSGGARTDTQYF. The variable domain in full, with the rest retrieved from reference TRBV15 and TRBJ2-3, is DAMVIQNPRYQVTQFGKPVTLSCSQTLNHNVMYWYQQKSSQAPKLLFHYYDKDFNNEADTPDNFQSRRPNTSFCFLDIRSPGLGDTAMYLCATSSGGARTDTQYFGPGTRLTVL.